Each of the 8 T cell receptor beta chains below was sequenced from the same sample in a study of response to subunit inactivated influenza vaccine. One entry per CDR3 protein results from TCRdb running MiXCR on the RT-PCR reads. The data contain about 190,000 distinct CDR3 sequences, over 13% of them seen just once; the ten biggest clones take up under 30%. The sequencing used CD8+ T cells sorted from PBMCs, collected 5 to 6 days after vaccination. These receptors were obtained from a man in his fifties who received an inactivated influenza vaccine.

The chain combines TRBV5-1 with TRBJ2-3, with TRBD1 matching over 7 bases. Losses at the gene ends were 1 base for V and 0 bases for J; bases not matched to a gene: 11. Per germline, CDR1 SGHRS and CDR2 YFSETQ. The CDR3 totals 18 residues. The CDR3 sequence: CASSLTGTVTSSTDTQYF. The CDR3 DNA reads TGCGCCAGCAGCTTGACCGGGACAGTAACTTCTAGCACAGATACGCAGTATTTT.

This clonotype was seen only a few times. The chain's CDR3 is CASSLNFGSFVRSGELFF. The CDR3 coding sequence is TGTGCCAGCAGCTTAAATTTCGGGAGTTTTGTTCGGTCCGGGGAGCTGTTTTTT. V and J are TRBV7-3 and TRBJ2-2; D may be TRBD2 (6 bases). The CDR3 contains 18 residues. Trimming stripped 1 base from V and 6 bases from J, with 21 bases between. Germline assignment: CDR1 SGHTA and CDR2 FQGTGA.

The V and J genes are TRBV20-1 and TRBJ2-7; D perhaps matches TRBD1 (6 bases). The CDR3 has 13 amino acids. Looked up from germline, CDR1 is DFQATT and CDR2 is SNEGSKA (reference sequence). The ends were cut back, 6 bases at V and 2 bases at J, with 14 bases in the middle. CDR3 coding DNA: TGCAGTGCCTTTAACAGGGAAACCTACGAGCAGTACTTC. It encodes CSAFNRETYEQYF.

The rearrangement links TRBV6-1 to TRBJ1-6; D gene uncertain. The CDR3 has 13 amino acids. The V gene's germline CDR1 is MNHNS and CDR2 SASEGT. V was clipped by 11 bases and J by 5 bases, with 13 bases between them. The CDR3 DNA sequence: TGTGCCTGCGGACGAAGAGATAATTCACCCCTCCACTTT. Protein product: CACGRRDNSPLHF.

The rearrangement links TRBV27 to TRBJ2-1, with 13 positions matching TRBD2. Per the germline V gene, CDR1 is MNHEY and CDR2 is SMNVEV (reference sequence). J was trimmed by 4 bases and V by 5 bases; bases with no gene match: 5. The CDR3 extends over 16 amino acids. CDR3 amino acids: CASSTGTSGTYNEQFF. DNA of the CDR3: TGTGCCAGCAGTACGGGGACTAGCGGGACTTACAATGAGCAGTTCTTC.

CDR3 amino acids: CASSYRGQTGTNEQYF. Here the CDR3 DNA reads TGTGCCAGCAGTTATAGGGGCCAGACAGGGACGAACGAGCAGTACTTC. This chain connects TRBV6-5 to TRBJ2-7; 7 bases map to TRBD1. CDR3 length equals 16 residues. V shed 3 bases and J 5 bases; nucleotides not matched to a gene: 13. Germline V lookup: CDR1 MNHEY, CDR2 SVGAGI.

This clonotype was counted between two and nine times. V is TRBV20-1 and J is TRBJ2-7; 11 bases align to TRBD2. Germline V gene lookup returns CDR1 DFQATT and CDR2 SNEGSKA (reference sequence). This CDR3 has 16 amino acids. V shed 6 bases and J 6 bases; nucleotides not matched to a gene: 16. CDR3 loop: CSAPSPLTGLAGEQYF. In nucleotides, the CDR3 is TGCAGTGCCCCGTCACCCCTAACCGGACTAGCGGGCGAGCAGTACTTC.

This chain joins TRBV27 and TRBJ2-3, with TRBD2 matching 14 bases. V shed 6 bases and J 12 bases; nucleotides not matched to a gene: 11. The CDR3 extends over 15 amino acids. Looked up from germline, CDR1 is MNHEY and CDR2 is SMNVEV (reference sequence). CDR3 in amino acids: CASSTTTSGRALQYF. The CDR3 bases are TGTGCCAGCAGCACGACGACTAGCGGGAGGGCCCTTCAGTATTTT.